What follows is one TCR beta chain and its context. The sample originates from a study of T cells after yellow fever vaccination. CDR3 size: 14 residues. CDR1 and CDR2 (germline): LNHDA, SQIVND (reference sequence). V was shortened by 2 bases and J by 3 bases, with 10 bases between the two germline ends. TCRdb itself ran the 5' RACE reads through MiXCR, one entry per CDR3 protein. The top ten hold 18% of the sample, which has hundreds of thousands of distinct CDR3 sequences, around 20% seen once. Sequencing used PBMCs, obtained before the yellow fever booster vaccination. The receptor comes from a man aged 18-30 years who received the YFV17D yellow fever vaccine. The chain joins TRBV19 to TRBJ1-1; D perhaps matches TRBD1 (5 bases). The chain's CDR3 is CASSISAGDTEAFF. CDR3 DNA: TGTGCCAGTAGTATATCCGCGGGGGACACTGAAGCTTTCTTT. The entire variable domain, with the rest obtained from reference TRBV19 and TRBJ1-1, is as follows: DGGITQSPKYLFRKEGQNVTLSCEQNLNHDAMYWYRQDPGQGLRLIYYSQIVNDFQKGDIAEGYSVSREKKESFPLTVTSAQKNPTAFYLCASSISAGDTEAFFGQGTRLTVV.